This TCR beta chain was found in a study of CD8 T cells in ankylosing spondylitis. There are 13 residues in the CDR3. Trimming pared 3 bases from V and 7 bases from J, leaving 12 bases between. MiXCR, run by TCRdb on the 5' RACE reads, gives a single entry per CDR3 protein. Of about 190,000 distinct CDR3 sequences listed, roughly 13% are singletons. This clonotype was detected ten times or more. Its antigen is still unknown. General study findings and limits: The study looked at matched synovial fluid samples from ankylosing spondylitis patients. Disease-linked clones were reported to be significantly enriched there. Among TCR beta sequences, a motif of fewer than 10 highly homologous variants appeared characteristic of ankylosing spondylitis blood. Earlier reports found some motif variants in synovial fluid and blood in reactive arthritis.

The chain recombines TRBV12-3 or TRBV12-4 with TRBJ2-5, with no clear D. The sequenced material came from blood, either unsorted or a sorted T cell fraction (not recorded which). This receptor was obtained from a female donor with ankylosing spondylitis or in good health (not recorded which). For the CDR3, the DNA is TGTGCCAGCAGTTTGGGCCTAAAAGGGACCCAGTACTTC. The encoded protein is CASSLGLKGTQYF.